The rows below give T cell receptor beta chains drawn from one sample of a study of PD-1 blockade in classical Hodgkin lymphoma. Profiled with immunoSEQ multiplex PCR; TCRdb holds only in-frame clones, not every one. The data contain 89,000 or so clones, 85% to 95% of them singletons. The sequencing here drew on peripheral blood mononuclear cells (PBMCs), taken before the second cycle of nivolumab. The receptor set was obtained from a human donor with classical Hodgkin lymphoma. The CDR3 runs from the conserved cysteine through the conserved F or W. D genes are given only for firm matches. Not every row has a clone size; where given, it reads once, few, many or a size class.

CDR3aa: CASSRLGGIPSGELFF; CDR3nt: TGTGCCAGCAGCCGCCTCGGCGGGATTCCATCCGGGGAGCTGTTTTTT; d_gene: NA; abundance: few; v_gene: TRBV7-3; j_gene: TRBJ2-2
CDR3aa: CASSLGADSSYENTIYF; CDR3nt: TGTGCCAGCAGCTTAGGGGCGGACAGTAGTTATGAAAACACCATATATTTT; d_gene: NA; abundance: NA; v_gene: TRBV7-9; j_gene: TRBJ1-3
CDR3aa: CSVEEFAGTPVAFF; CDR3nt: TGCAGCGTTGAAGAATTCGCCGGGACACCGGTAGCTTTCTTT; d_gene: NA; abundance: NA; v_gene: TRBV29-1; j_gene: TRBJ1-1
CDR3aa: CASSSDSTSYEQYF; CDR3nt: TGTGCCAGCAGCTCCGACAGTACCTCCTACGAGCAGTACTTC; d_gene: NA; abundance: NA; v_gene: TRBV7-2; j_gene: TRBJ2-7
CDR3aa: CASSPKSRQFYEQYF; CDR3nt: TGTGCCAGCTCACCCAAGTCGCGACAGTTCTACGAGCAGTACTTC; d_gene: NA; abundance: NA; v_gene: TRBV18; j_gene: TRBJ2-7
CDR3aa: CASSQEWGHATYEQYF; CDR3nt: TGCGCCAGCAGCCAAGAATGGGGACACGCAACCTACGAGCAGTACTTC; d_gene: NA; abundance: NA; v_gene: TRBV4-1; j_gene: TRBJ2-7
CDR3aa: CASRGFTQTQYF; CDR3nt: TGTGCCAGCAGGGGATTCACGCAGACCCAGTACTTC; d_gene: NA; abundance: NA; v_gene: TRBV6-1; j_gene: TRBJ2-5
CDR3aa: CSVATGGNTEAFF; CDR3nt: TGCAGCGTCGCCACAGGGGGGAACACTGAAGCTTTCTTT; d_gene: TRBD1; abundance: NA; v_gene: TRBV29-1; j_gene: TRBJ1-1
CDR3aa: CSVIKGRDPYEQYF; CDR3nt: TGCAGCGTCATAAAGGGCAGGGATCCCTACGAGCAGTACTTC; d_gene: NA; abundance: few; v_gene: TRBV29-1; j_gene: TRBJ2-7
CDR3aa: CASSGTRETQYF; CDR3nt: TGTGCCAGCAGCGGGACTCGAGAGACCCAGTACTTC; d_gene: NA; abundance: NA; v_gene: TRBV2; j_gene: TRBJ2-5
CDR3aa: CATRTAIGDQETQYF; CDR3nt: TGTGCCACCCGGACAGCCATAGGGGACCAAGAGACCCAGTACTTC; d_gene: NA; abundance: once; v_gene: TRBV19; j_gene: TRBJ2-5
CDR3aa: CAISAGQNTDTQYF; CDR3nt: TGTGCCATCAGTGCCGGCCAGAACACAGATACGCAGTATTTT; d_gene: NA; abundance: NA; v_gene: TRBV10-3; j_gene: TRBJ2-3
CDR3aa: CASSTLRPGTVTGELFF; CDR3nt: TGTGCCAGCAGCACCCTCCGCCCCGGGACAGTCACCGGGGAGCTGTTTTTT; d_gene: TRBD1; abundance: NA; v_gene: TRBV9; j_gene: TRBJ2-2
CDR3aa: CASSLGTSTTDTQYF; CDR3nt: TGTGCCAGCAGCTTAGGGACTAGCACCACAGATACGCAGTATTTT; d_gene: TRBD2; abundance: NA; v_gene: TRBV7-2; j_gene: TRBJ2-3
CDR3aa: CASSSPGGNFRGYGYTF; CDR3nt: TGTGCCAGCAGTTCCCCAGGGGGCAACTTTAGGGGTTATGGCTACACCTTC; d_gene: TRBD1; abundance: NA; v_gene: TRBV28; j_gene: TRBJ1-2
CDR3aa: CASIDMGSNYGYTF; CDR3nt: TGTGCCAGCATAGATATGGGAAGTAACTATGGCTACACCTTC; d_gene: NA; abundance: NA; v_gene: TRBV6-5; j_gene: TRBJ1-2
CDR3aa: CASSLFGTTYNEQFF; CDR3nt: TGCGCCAGCAGCTTGTTTGGGACTACCTACAATGAGCAGTTCTTC; d_gene: TRBD2; abundance: once; v_gene: TRBV5-1; j_gene: TRBJ2-1
CDR3aa: CASSEADNYGYTF; CDR3nt: TGTGCCAGCAGTGAAGCGGACAACTATGGCTACACCTTC; d_gene: NA; abundance: NA; v_gene: TRBV2; j_gene: TRBJ1-2
CDR3aa: CASSLPSHNEQFF; CDR3nt: TGTGCCAGCAGCTTGCCCAGCCACAATGAGCAGTTCTTC; d_gene: NA; abundance: NA; v_gene: TRBV5-6; j_gene: TRBJ2-1
CDR3aa: CASSIGLAGVVEQFF; CDR3nt: TGTGCCAGTAGTATAGGGCTAGCGGGAGTCGTTGAGCAGTTCTTC; d_gene: TRBD2; abundance: NA; v_gene: TRBV19; j_gene: TRBJ2-1
CDR3aa: CASSFGPTSGGMGEQYF; CDR3nt: TGCGCCAGCAGCTTCGGTCCTACTAGCGGGGGCATGGGCGAGCAGTACTTC; d_gene: TRBD2; abundance: once; v_gene: TRBV5-1; j_gene: TRBJ2-7
CDR3aa: CASRGGPYEQYF; CDR3nt: TGTGCCTCCAGGGGAGGGCCCTACGAGCAGTACTTC; d_gene: NA; abundance: NA; v_gene: TRBV6-5; j_gene: TRBJ2-7
CDR3aa: CASSDSLASGRNEQFF; CDR3nt: TGTGCCAGCAGTGATAGTCTGGCTAGCGGTCGGAATGAGCAGTTCTTC; d_gene: TRBD2; abundance: NA; v_gene: TRBV2; j_gene: TRBJ2-1
CDR3aa: CASSYLRTGEETQYF; CDR3nt: TGTGCCAGCAGTTACCTCCGGACTGGCGAAGAGACCCAGTACTTC; d_gene: NA; abundance: NA; v_gene: TRBV6-5; j_gene: TRBJ2-5
CDR3aa: CASSFVPGQRTDTQYF; CDR3nt: TGTGCCAGCAGCTTTGTCCCCGGACAACGCACAGATACGCAGTATTTT; d_gene: NA; abundance: once; v_gene: TRBV5-6; j_gene: TRBJ2-3
CDR3aa: CAWTPGPGSEQYF; CDR3nt: TGTGCCTGGACCCCAGGACCGGGGTCCGAGCAGTACTTC; d_gene: NA; abundance: NA; v_gene: TRBV30; j_gene: TRBJ2-7
CDR3aa: CASSGTGGFGETQYF; CDR3nt: TGTGCCAGCAGCGGGACAGGGGGCTTTGGAGAGACCCAGTACTTC; d_gene: TRBD1; abundance: NA; v_gene: TRBV9; j_gene: TRBJ2-5
CDR3aa: CASSLWGQPQHF; CDR3nt: TGTGCCAGCAGTTTATGGGGTCAGCCCCAGCATTTT; d_gene: NA; abundance: NA; v_gene: TRBV28; j_gene: TRBJ1-5
CDR3aa: CASSLTSGSPLSSYEQYF; CDR3nt: TGTGCCAGCAGCCTTACTAGCGGGAGCCCACTTAGCTCCTACGAGCAGTACTTC; d_gene: TRBD2; abundance: NA; v_gene: TRBV13; j_gene: TRBJ2-7
CDR3aa: CASSLDGESVETQYF; CDR3nt: TGTGCCAGCAGCTTAGATGGGGAATCGGTAGAGACCCAGTACTTC; d_gene: NA; abundance: once; v_gene: TRBV11-2; j_gene: TRBJ2-5
CDR3aa: CASSFYSRVRDTGQGYNEQFF; CDR3nt: TGCGCCAGCAGCTTCTACAGTCGGGTTCGCGACACGGGACAGGGGTACAATGAGCAGTTCTTC; d_gene: TRBD1; abundance: NA; v_gene: TRBV5-1; j_gene: TRBJ2-1
CDR3aa: CSVETGTGGYTF; CDR3nt: TGCAGCGTTGAAACCGGGACAGGTGGCTACACCTTC; d_gene: TRBD1; abundance: NA; v_gene: TRBV29-1; j_gene: TRBJ1-2
CDR3aa: CASSSLAGGYYEQYF; CDR3nt: TGTGCCAGCAGTTCCCTAGCGGGAGGTTACTACGAGCAGTACTTC; d_gene: TRBD2; abundance: NA; v_gene: TRBV28; j_gene: TRBJ2-7
CDR3aa: CASRETGGYEQYF; CDR3nt: TGTGCCAGTAGGGAGACAGGGGGCTACGAGCAGTACTTC; d_gene: TRBD1; abundance: NA; v_gene: TRBV19; j_gene: TRBJ2-7
CDR3aa: CASSLDAGNYGYTF; CDR3nt: TGTGCCAGCAGCTTGGATGCGGGAAACTATGGCTACACCTTC; d_gene: NA; abundance: NA; v_gene: TRBV5-5; j_gene: TRBJ1-2
CDR3aa: CASSLGRDMPLHF; CDR3nt: TGTGCCAGCAGCTTGGGCAGGGATATGCCCCTCCACTTT; d_gene: NA; abundance: NA; v_gene: TRBV7-3; j_gene: TRBJ1-6
CDR3aa: CANLIGWRPGELFF; CDR3nt: TGTGCCAACCTGATTGGGTGGAGGCCCGGGGAGCTGTTTTTT; d_gene: NA; abundance: NA; v_gene: TRBV27; j_gene: TRBJ2-2
CDR3aa: CASSSLAGGPEEQYF; CDR3nt: TGTGCCAGCAGCTCACTAGCGGGAGGGCCGGAGGAGCAGTACTTC; d_gene: TRBD2; abundance: NA; v_gene: TRBV7-2; j_gene: TRBJ2-7
CDR3aa: CASRRLAGEAEQYF; CDR3nt: TGTGCCAGCCGACGACTAGCGGGAGAGGCCGAGCAGTACTTC; d_gene: TRBD2; abundance: NA; v_gene: TRBV6-5; j_gene: TRBJ2-7
CDR3aa: CASSLVSGDTQYF; CDR3nt: TGTGCCAGCAGCTTAGTATCAGGCGATACGCAGTATTTT; d_gene: NA; abundance: NA; v_gene: TRBV7-2; j_gene: TRBJ2-3
CDR3aa: CASSYLKMGTSRVYEQYF; CDR3nt: TGTGCCAGCAGTTATCTCAAAATGGGGACTAGCAGGGTCTACGAGCAGTACTTC; d_gene: TRBD2; abundance: NA; v_gene: TRBV5-6; j_gene: TRBJ2-7
CDR3aa: CASKPSALIYEQYF; CDR3nt: TGTGCCAGCAAGCCCAGCGCCCTAATCTACGAGCAGTACTTC; d_gene: NA; abundance: NA; v_gene: TRBV7-2; j_gene: TRBJ2-7
CDR3aa: CAWSWGQGAMVNEQFF; CDR3nt: TGTGCCTGGAGTTGGGGACAGGGGGCGATGGTCAATGAGCAGTTCTTC; d_gene: TRBD1; abundance: NA; v_gene: TRBV30; j_gene: TRBJ2-1
CDR3aa: CSADDRAGNTIYF; CDR3nt: TGCAGCGCTGATGACAGGGCTGGAAACACCATATATTTT; d_gene: TRBD1; abundance: NA; v_gene: TRBV29-1; j_gene: TRBJ1-3
CDR3aa: CATSRDHRGGQGGLSQPQHF; CDR3nt: TGTGCCACCAGCAGAGATCATCGCGGAGGACAGGGGGGTTTAAGTCAGCCCCAGCATTTT; d_gene: TRBD1; abundance: NA; v_gene: TRBV15; j_gene: TRBJ1-5
CDR3aa: CASSWSPDYEQYF; CDR3nt: TGCGCCAGCAGCTGGAGCCCAGATTACGAGCAGTACTTC; d_gene: NA; abundance: NA; v_gene: TRBV5-1; j_gene: TRBJ2-7
CDR3aa: CASSQDAAVGTEQYF; CDR3nt: TGCGCCAGCAGCCAAGATGCAGCGGTCGGGACTGAGCAGTACTTC; d_gene: NA; abundance: NA; v_gene: TRBV4-1; j_gene: TRBJ2-7
CDR3aa: CASSIEGTAQFF; CDR3nt: TGTGCCAGTAGTATAGAAGGGACAGCCCAGTTCTTC; d_gene: TRBD1; abundance: few; v_gene: TRBV19; j_gene: TRBJ2-1
CDR3aa: CASSPMGGWNTEAFF; CDR3nt: TGTGCCAGCAGCCCCATGGGCGGATGGAACACTGAAGCTTTCTTT; d_gene: NA; abundance: NA; v_gene: TRBV9; j_gene: TRBJ1-1
CDR3aa: CASSLVSSGTREQFF; CDR3nt: TGCGCCAGCAGCTTGGTGTCTAGCGGGACGCGGGAGCAGTTCTTC; d_gene: TRBD2; abundance: NA; v_gene: TRBV5-1; j_gene: TRBJ2-1
CDR3aa: CASSPVGLAGAYEQYF; CDR3nt: TGCGCCAGCAGCCCCGTTGGTCTAGCGGGGGCCTACGAGCAGTACTTC; d_gene: TRBD2; abundance: NA; v_gene: TRBV10-1; j_gene: TRBJ2-7
CDR3aa: CASSGFWGLAGDTQYF; CDR3nt: TGCGCCAGCAGTGGCTTTTGGGGACTAGCTGGAGATACGCAGTATTTT; d_gene: TRBD2; abundance: NA; v_gene: TRBV10-2; j_gene: TRBJ2-3
CDR3aa: CASRGQASEKLFF; CDR3nt: TGTGCCAGCAGAGGCCAGGCCTCCGAAAAACTGTTTTTT; d_gene: NA; abundance: NA; v_gene: TRBV2; j_gene: TRBJ1-4
CDR3aa: CASSPTTGGGNTIYF; CDR3nt: TGCGCCAGCAGCCCCACGACAGGTGGTGGAAACACCATATATTTT; d_gene: NA; abundance: few; v_gene: TRBV5-1; j_gene: TRBJ1-3